This T cell receptor beta chain originates from a study of T cell clonotyping in hematopoietic cell transplantation. Overall study results and limits: Few recipient clonotypes overlapped donors; over 95% were de novo at given depth.

Some clones are missing from TCRdb's copy, which holds only in-frame ones; the method was immunoSEQ multiplex PCR. The sample records 40,000 to 45,000 clones, roughly 94% being singletons. As for this clone: The antigen is undetermined.

The source material was peripheral blood mononuclear cells. This TCR derives from a woman aged 50 to 60 in good health. Some clones in this sample may be carry-over from other donors' samples.

Here the CDR3 DNA reads TGTGCCAGCAGCTTGAGGGACGCACTCACCGGGGAGCTGTTTTTT. It yields the protein CASSLRDALTGELFF. The V call is TRBV5-5, the J call TRBJ2-2; either TRBD1 or TRBD2 may fit D (5 bases each). CDR3 size: 15 residues. Trimming shortened V by 1 base and J by 4 bases, and 11 bases separated the two germline ends. Germline loops: CDR1 SGHKS, CDR2 YYEKEE (reference sequence).